The clone carrying this T cell receptor (beta chain) came up many times. What it recognizes is unknown. Those donors who had ophthalmopathy presented with moderate-to-severe activity, a CAS of ≥3, a NOSPECS of ≥4 and a duration under 3 months. Beta-chain TCR CDR3 regions were amplified from RNA transcripts. HTBI primers primed a first-round RT-PCR, and a second-round multiplex PCR followed. TCRdb re-called the multiplex PCR reads through MiXCR, storing one row per CDR3 protein. There are under 250,000 distinct CDR3 sequences in the sample; approximately 29% occur only once, and 9.1% lies in the top ten. The data derive from a study of Graves' ophthalmopathy and Graves' hyperthyroidism. Whole-study context: Peripheral blood sampling preceded any treatment and occurred at initial diagnosis. General observations from the study: Most expanded thyroid clonotypes above 0.001 frequency also appeared in blood.

Germline V gene sequence: CDR1 SNHLY, CDR2 FYNNEI. Trimming cost V 5 bases and J 5 bases; bases outside gene matches: 12. The CDR3 is made up of 16 amino acids. V is TRBV2 and J is TRBJ2-7, with 10 bases aligning to TRBD2. This receptor was obtained from a man aged 50 to 60 with Graves' ophthalmopathy. The sequenced sample was peripheral blood. CDR3 residues: CASSLLLAGVFDEQYF. The CDR3 bases are TGTGCCAGCAGTCTCCTCCTAGCGGGAGTCTTCGACGAGCAGTACTTC.